This T cell receptor (beta chain) was identified in a study of OX40 agonist ivuxolimab in advanced cancers. V lost 2 bases and J lost 4; bases outside the gene matches: 4. Germline assignment: CDR1 MNHEY and CDR2 SMNVEV (reference sequence). The CDR3 spans 15 residues. This table comes from immunoSEQ multiplex PCR, and its TCRdb copy is limited to in-frame clones, with some not included. This table has more than 75,000 clones, approximately 90% appearing once. The sample consisted of CD4+ or CD8+ T cells sorted from blood, taken in a trial of the OX40 agonist ivuxolimab. The V call is TRBV27, the J call TRBJ2-5; the match to TRBD1 covers 10 bases. This receptor was identified in an adult with an advanced solid tumor such as melanoma, head and neck, liver or kidney cancer. The CDR3 DNA reads TGTGCCAGCAGTTTAATGGGACAGGGGCGAGAGACCCAGTACTTC. It is translated as CASSLMGQGRETQYF.